The present T cell receptor beta chain was sequenced within a study of T cell responses to AZD1222 COVID-19 vaccine. Note on this clone: What it binds is unknown.

Overall study findings and caveats: Researchers report vaccine-associated CD4 TCRs spanning spike, with dominance at 160-218 and 743-854. Donors were mostly white British, more females; clonal diversity possibly underestimated. Reportedly, close to half of spike-specific TCRs are directed against unmutated variant regions. Only five to seven individuals given AZD1222 were seropositive at baseline.

Germline V gives CDR1 GTSNPN, CDR2 SVGIG (reference sequence). The J segment lost 13 bases and the V segment lost 2 bases, leaving 9 bases of the junction unmatched. The CDR3 totals 14 residues. Sequenced by immunoSEQ multiplex PCR; TCRdb stores in-frame clones only, minus some. The data show about 110,000 clones, with 91% seen just once and approximately 7.9% held by the top ten. The V call is TRBV30, the J call TRBJ1-6; 9 bases line up with TRBD1. Sequencing was performed on peripheral blood, taken on day 0 of AZD1222 vaccination. The receptor's source is an adult in good health. CDR3 in DNA: TGTGCCTGGAGTTCCGGGACAGGGTCTTTGCCCCTCCACTTT. As protein: CAWSSGTGSLPLHF.